The 29 T cell receptor beta chains in this list originate from one sample, sequenced in a study of T cells in Graves' hyperthyroidism and ophthalmopathy. Researchers amplified the TCR beta CDR3 regions from RNA transcripts. Researchers ran a first-round RT-PCR on the TCR CDR3 using the HTBI primer set. TCRdb fed the multiplex PCR reads into MiXCR, producing one record per CDR3 protein. This sample has roughly 520,000 distinct CDR3 sequences; about 24% occur once, and the top ten carry roughly 10%. Sequenced sample: blood. The receptors were sampled from a woman in her twenties or thirties with Graves' ophthalmopathy.

The chain links TRBV4-2 to TRBJ1-1; D remains unclear. The CDR3 totals 13 residues. The V gene lost 2 bases and the J gene lost 7 bases, with 11 bases spanning the gap. Germline lookup yields CDR1 LGHNA and CDR2 YNFKEQ. The CDR3 DNA sequence: TGTGCCAGCAGCCAACCCTCGGGCCTTGAAGCTTTCTTT. Amino acids: CASSQPSGLEAFF.

This clonotype was seen ten or more times. The rearrangement uses TRBV27 and TRBJ2-5, with 8 bases aligning to TRBD2. Germline lookup yields CDR1 MNHEY and CDR2 SMNVEV (reference sequence). V was clipped by 5 bases and J by 5 bases; unmatched bases: 7. The CDR3 sequence is 14 residues long. CDR3 residues: CASSPGLELETQYF. Written as DNA, the CDR3 is TGTGCCAGCAGTCCGGGACTAGAGCTGGAGACCCAGTACTTC.

This clonotype was picked up many times. The genes are TRBV6-2 or TRBV6-3 and TRBJ1-5; a possible D gene is TRBD1 (6 bases). The CDR3 sequence is 15 residues long. Trimming took off 2 bases at V and 3 bases at J, with 11 bases between the two ends. Germline CDR1 is MNHEY and CDR2 is SVGEGT. The CDR3 region is CASSYQGSSNQPQHF. The CDR3 DNA reads TGTGCCAGCAGTTACCAGGGGAGCTCCAATCAGCCCCAGCATTTT.

This clonotype has a count of ten or more. The chain recombines TRBV20-1 with TRBJ2-5; D may correspond to TRBD1 or TRBD2 (6 bases each). The germline gives CDR1 DFQATT, CDR2 SNEGSKA (reference sequence). Deletions cut 6 bases from V and 4 bases from J, with 21 bases between. The CDR3 contains 15 residues. The CDR3 protein is CSAHPEGGQGETQYF. The CDR3 coding sequence is TGCAGTGCCCACCCCGAGGGGGGCCAGGGAGAGACCCAGTACTTC.

The rearrangement joins TRBV6-5 to TRBJ1-1; the D is unclear. CDR1 and CDR2 (germline): MNHEY, SVGAGI. CDR3 length equals 12 residues. Trimming cost V 6 bases and J 3 bases, with 8 bases left between them. CDR3 bases: TGTGCCAGCAGATACCGGGACACTGAAGCTTTCTTT. As protein: CASRYRDTEAFF.

In this sample, this clonotype turned up many times. This chain links TRBV11-1 with TRBJ1-1; D gene uncertain. Germline V lookup: CDR1 SGHAT, CDR2 FQDESV (reference sequence). The germline V and J ends were trimmed by 5 bases and 1 base, with 20 bases remaining between them. CDR3 length equals 17 residues. CDR3: CASSTLGGWGTNTEAFF. The CDR3 coding sequence is TGTGCCAGCAGCACCCTTGGTGGGTGGGGAACGAACACTGAAGCTTTCTTT.

This clonotype appeared many times. This rearrangement joins TRBV15 to TRBJ1-2; D unclear. This CDR3 has 14 amino acids. Germline V gene lookup returns CDR1 LNHNV and CDR2 YYDKDF (reference sequence). V was pared by 0 bases and J by 4 bases, with 9 bases between. Here the CDR3 reads CATSRDHSLYGYTF. The CDR3 bases are TGTGCCACCAGCAGAGATCACAGTCTCTATGGCTACACCTTC.

This clonotype was observed at least ten times. This chain connects TRBV10-3 to TRBJ1-2; no firm D call. Germline V gives CDR1 ENHRY, CDR2 SYGVKD. Between the trimmed V and J ends, which lost 7 bases and 7 bases, there was a span of 13 bases. The CDR3 is 12 amino acids. The CDR3 loop is CAITGEGRGYTF. The CDR3 coding sequence is TGTGCCATCACCGGAGAGGGTCGTGGCTACACCTTC.

This clonotype was recorded at least ten times. The gene calls are TRBV6-1 and TRBJ1-1; D remains unclear. Trimming pared 6 bases from V and 3 bases from J, leaving 17 bases between. Germline-derived CDR1 and CDR2 are MNHNS and SASEGT. The CDR3 is 15 residues long. CDR3 DNA: TGTGCCAGCAGCGTCATTGGGGTTATGGACACTGAAGCTTTCTTT. It is translated as CASSVIGVMDTEAFF.

In its sample, this clonotype was seen a few times. The CDR3: CASMTTAAGGPVNIQYF. As DNA, the CDR3 is TGTGCCAGCATGACGACGGCGGCGGGGGGGCCGGTGAACATTCAGTACTTC. The V call is TRBV6-1, the J call TRBJ2-4; TRBD2 matches 9 bases. Germline loops: CDR1 MNHNS, CDR2 SASEGT. The CDR3 extends over 17 amino acids. Losses at the gene ends were 7 bases for V and 7 bases for J; bases not matched to a gene: 17.

CDR3 nucleotide sequence: TGTGCCAGCAGCTTCACAGCCTACGAGCAGTACGTC. It codes for CASSFTAYEQYV. This sequence joins TRBV7-9 and TRBJ2-7; unclear D gene. The V end lost 3 bases, the J end lost 2 bases, and 5 bases lay between the germline ends. CDR3 size: 12 residues. Germline assignment: CDR1 SEHNR and CDR2 FQNEAQ (reference sequence).

Ten or more counts support this clonotype. The chain couples TRBV7-9 to TRBJ1-3, with D perhaps matching TRBD1 (5 bases). V lost 1 base to trimming and J lost 6 bases, with 10 bases between them. Per germline, CDR1 SEHNR and CDR2 FQNEAQ (reference sequence). The CDR3 spans 14 residues. CDR3 sequence reads: CASSLGRGQNTIYF. The CDR3 DNA reads TGTGCCAGCAGCTTAGGGAGGGGCCAAAACACCATATATTTT.

This clonotype came up a few times. The J gene is TRBJ1-5, the V gene TRBV15; D is perhaps TRBD1 (6 bases). Germline V gene lookup returns CDR1 LNHNV and CDR2 YYDKDF (reference sequence). This CDR3 has 16 residues. V shed 0 bases and J shed 3 bases, with 12 bases lying between them. The CDR3 loop reads CATSRDRAGANQPQHF. In DNA form, the CDR3 reads TGTGCCACCAGCAGAGATCGGGCGGGGGCCAATCAGCCCCAGCATTTT.

There are many counts of this clonotype. The chain joins TRBV12-3 or TRBV12-4 to TRBJ1-2; D gene uncertain. Trimming left V 5 bases short and J 3 bases short, with 10 bases between. The CDR3 has 13 amino acids. In DNA form, the CDR3 reads TGTGCCAGCAGTCGTGGGCCTTACTATGGCTACACCTTC. This sequence encodes CASSRGPYYGYTF.

At least ten counts were recorded for this clonotype. The chain joins TRBV15 to TRBJ2-7, with 9 bases that match TRBD1. Germline values: CDR1 LNHNV, CDR2 YYDKDF (reference sequence). With V trimmed by 5 bases and J by 4 bases, 6 bases remained unmatched. CDR3 length: 14 amino acids. In DNA form, the CDR3 reads TGTGCCACCAGCCCCGGGACAGGGTTTTACGAGCAGTACTTC. This encodes CATSPGTGFYEQYF.

This clonotype was counted ten times or more. The chain couples TRBV6-2 or TRBV6-3 to TRBJ1-1, with D perhaps matching TRBD1 (6 bases). CDR1 and CDR2 from the germline V gene are MNHEY and SVGEGT. The V end lost 7 bases, the J end lost 11 bases, and 26 bases lay between the germline ends. CDR3 length: 15 amino acids. In nucleotides, the CDR3 is TGTGCCAGCACCAGCCCCATCACAGGGTCCCGGCCGGCTTTCTTT. It yields the protein CASTSPITGSRPAFF.

This clonotype was observed many times. The J gene is TRBJ2-7, the V gene TRBV12-3 or TRBV12-4; a weak D match, TRBD1 (5 bases). This CDR3 region has 12 residues. The germline V and J ends were trimmed by 5 bases and 0 bases, with 5 bases remaining between them. CDR3 amino acids: CASSDSSYEQYF. In DNA, the CDR3 is TGTGCCAGCAGTGACAGCTCCTACGAGCAGTACTTC.

This clonotype has a count of ten or more. CDR3 coding DNA: TGTGCCAGCAGCAGGGCGGATGAAGCTTTCTTT. It is translated as CASSRADEAFF. The V call is TRBV7-9, the J call TRBJ1-1; D remains ambiguous. Germline CDR1 is SEHNR and CDR2 is FQNEAQ (reference sequence). This CDR3 is built from 11 residues. The V gene lost 5 bases and the J gene lost 7 bases, with 8 bases spanning the gap.

This CDR3 is CAWSVVRLAGSPLHF. In DNA, the CDR3 is TGTGCCTGGAGTGTTGTTCGCCTGGCGGGATCACCCCTCCACTTT. This chain joins TRBV30 and TRBJ1-6, with D unresolved. The CDR3 extends over 15 amino acids. CDR1 is GTSNPN, CDR2 SVGIG, per germline (reference sequence). V gave up 0 bases and J gave up 10 bases, with 16 bases separating them.

This chain uses TRBV9 with TRBJ1-3; D not certain. The V end lost 0 bases, the J end lost 0 bases, and 7 bases lay between the germline ends. The CDR3 runs 15 residues. The germline CDR1 and CDR2 sequences are SGDLS and YYNGEE. CDR3 coding DNA: TGTGCCAGCAGCGTAGGCTCAAACTCTGGAAACACCATATATTTT. Translating gives CASSVGSNSGNTIYF.

The V and J genes are TRBV19 and TRBJ2-2; D is ambiguous. Trimming took 1 base from V and 4 from J, leaving 7 bases between them. The CDR3 totals 14 residues. Germline V gives CDR1 LNHDA, CDR2 SQIVND (reference sequence). CDR3 in DNA: TGTGCCAGTAGTATAGGATCAGTCACCGGGGAGCTGTTTTTT. Amino acids: CASSIGSVTGELFF.

This clonotype was seen only a few times. The chain uses TRBV5-1 and TRBJ1-1, with D possibly being TRBD1 (6 bases). The CDR3 covers 15 residues. CDR1 and CDR2 (germline): SGHRS, YFSETQ. V gave up 0 bases and J gave up 1 base, with 10 bases separating them. CDR3 sequence reads: CASSLETGTNTEAFF. Written as DNA, the CDR3 is TGCGCCAGCAGCTTGGAAACAGGGACGAACACTGAAGCTTTCTTT. The variable domain in full, with the rest retrieved from reference TRBV5-1 and TRBJ1-1, is KAGVTQTPRYLIKTRGQQVTLSCSPISGHRSVSWYQQTPGQGLQFLFEYFSETQRNKGNFPGRFSGRQFSNSRSEMNVSTLELGDSALYLCASSLETGTNTEAFFGQGTRLTVV.

The sample holds a few counts of this clonotype. This chain joins TRBV6-1 and TRBJ2-7; D gene ambiguous. V dropped 7 bases and J dropped 3 bases, with 13 bases sitting between them. CDR1 and CDR2 (germline): MNHNS, SASEGT. The CDR3 is 13 amino acids. For the CDR3, the DNA is TGTGCCAGCAACGGTCCAGTCGGCTACGAGCAGTACTTC. Its translation: CASNGPVGYEQYF.

The chain couples TRBV6-5 to TRBJ1-1; TRBD1 is a possible D gene (5 bases). This CDR3 is 15 amino acids long. The ends were cut back, 0 bases at V and 1 base at J, with 9 bases in the middle. Germline loops: CDR1 MNHEY, CDR2 SVGAGI. The CDR3 sequence: CASSYSATANTEAFF. Here the CDR3 DNA reads TGTGCCAGCAGTTACTCGGCGACAGCGAACACTGAAGCTTTCTTT.

Only a few counts were recorded for this clonotype. The V gene is TRBV6-1, the J gene TRBJ2-7, with D perhaps TRBD2 (5 bases). The CDR3 is 12 residues long. In germline, CDR1 is MNHNS, CDR2 SASEGT. Trimming pared 8 bases from V and 7 bases from J, leaving 15 bases between. CDR3 DNA sequence: TGTGCCAGCTTGGCAGGCTCGGGGGAGCAGTACTTC. It is translated as CASLAGSGEQYF.

The chain couples TRBV19 to TRBJ1-1, with TRBD1 as a possible D gene (5 bases). V shed 8 bases and J shed 4 bases, with 14 bases lying between them. The CDR3 consists of 13 residues. From germline, CDR1 is LNHDA and CDR2 SQIVND (reference sequence). CDR3 in amino acids: CASGWGGLTEAFF. In DNA, the CDR3 is TGTGCCAGTGGGTGGGGGGGTCTCACTGAAGCTTTCTTT. The complete variable domain, with remaining parts taken from reference TRBV19 and TRBJ1-1, reads DGGITQSPKYLFRKEGQNVTLSCEQNLNHDAMYWYRQDPGQGLRLIYYSQIVNDFQKGDIAEGYSVSREKKESFPLTVTSAQKNPTAFYLCASGWGGLTEAFFGQGTRLTVV.

V usage is TRBV15 and J usage is TRBJ1-2; D is unresolved. In germline, CDR1 is LNHNV, CDR2 YYDKDF (reference sequence). V lost 5 bases, J lost 4 bases, and 14 bases lay in between. This CDR3 is 14 amino acids long. The CDR3 nucleotides read TGTGCCACCAGCCCAAGGCGGGGTAGCTATGGCTACACCTTC. This encodes CATSPRRGSYGYTF. Based on the CDR3 plus reference TRBV15 and TRBJ1-2, the full variable domain is DAMVIQNPRYQVTQFGKPVTLSCSQTLNHNVMYWYQQKSSQAPKLLFHYYDKDFNNEADTPDNFQSRRPNTSFCFLDIRSPGLGDTAMYLCATSPRRGSYGYTFGSGTRLTVV.

V is TRBV30 and J is TRBJ2-5; 8 nucleotides agree with TRBD2. V trimming: 2 bases; J trimming: 5 bases; junction bases outside the gene matches: 10. The CDR3 contains 15 residues. CDR1 GTSNPN and CDR2 SVGIG come from the germline V gene (reference sequence). CDR3 region: CAWSTSGGLRETQYF. CDR3 nucleotide sequence: TGTGCCTGGAGTACCTCGGGGGGGCTGCGGGAGACCCAGTACTTC.

Ten or more counts support this clonotype. The chain carries TRBV11-1 and TRBJ2-1; 7 bases line up with TRBD2. The CDR3 runs to 13 residues. Trimming removed 3 bases from V and 8 bases from J; junction bases left unmatched: 4. CDR1 is SGHAT and CDR2 is FQDESV in the germline V gene (reference sequence). CDR3 sequence reads: CASSFRLADEQFF. The CDR3 bases are TGTGCCAGCAGCTTCAGACTAGCCGATGAGCAGTTCTTC.